The text below deals with one T cell receptor (beta chain). Its cognate antigen is unknown. The germline gives CDR1 MNHEY, CDR2 SVGAGI. V gave up 6 bases and J gave up 5 bases, with 16 bases separating them. The CDR3 length is 15 residues. This sample is drawn from a study of Ad26.COV2.S vaccination and SARS-CoV-2 variants. On the study more broadly: Dosing was one shot or two shots 56 days apart. Study-wide points: Breadth measured for non-spike TCRs was similar across vaccine and placebo recipients. Breadth and depth estimates from TCRs may understate total T cell responses.

Data came from immunoSEQ multiplex PCR; TCRdb stores just in-frame clones and leaves some out. In the table there are 200,000 to 300,000 clones, around 89% of which are singletons. Treatment described: 15 to 20 received Ad26.COV2.S at low or high dose, single or two shots; 5 received placebo; per-sample allocation not given. The investigators took samples on day 63 after the first vaccine or placebo injection. The vaccine delivered Wuhan-strain SARS-CoV-2 spike through an Ad26 vector. This chain connects TRBV6-5 to TRBJ1-4; D might be TRBD1 (6 bases). The TCR originated in a person aged 18-60 years who received the Ad26.COV2.S COVID-19 vaccine or a placebo. The material was peripheral blood, obtained in a trial of Ad26.COV2.S vaccine versus placebo. CDR3 sequence (DNA): TGTGCCAGCAGAAAGGGGACATCGGGGAATGAAAAACTGTTTTTT. It codes for CASRKGTSGNEKLFF.